These 5 T cell receptor beta chains originate from one sample sequenced in a study of cytomegalovirus exposure and HLA in healthy donors. Primers: 60 Vbeta forward and 13 Jbeta reverse. Assay: immunoSEQ multiplex PCR; the TCRdb copy retains only in-frame clones and omits some. The ten top clones account for 0.85% to 1%, within a sample of about 140,000 clones. The sample comprised PBMCs. The receptors stem from a male donor in good health and CMV-seronegative.

The chain employs TRBV5-1 and TRBJ1-2; maybe TRBD1 (6 bases). CDR1 is SGHRS and CDR2 is YFSETQ in the germline V gene. This CDR3 has 15 residues. Trimming pared 8 bases from V and 3 bases from J, leaving 20 bases between. The DNA of the CDR3 is TGCGCCAGTACACAGCTTGGTGGGACACACTATGGCTACACCTTC. Residues: CASTQLGGTHYGYTF.

The J gene is TRBJ2-7, the V gene TRBV28; D might be TRBD1 (6 bases). CDR3 length equals 12 residues. Germline V gene lookup returns CDR1 MDHEN and CDR2 SYDVKM. Between the trimmed V and J ends, which lost 6 bases and 3 bases, there was a span of 9 bases. The CDR3 DNA reads TGTGCCAGCAGGCCACAGGGCTACGAGCAGTACTTC. Translated, it gives CASRPQGYEQYF.

The genes are TRBV7-9 and TRBJ1-1; D unresolved. V lost 4 bases and J 6 bases, leaving 15 bases between the germline ends. The CDR3 consists of 14 residues. Germline loops: CDR1 SEHNR, CDR2 FQNEAQ (reference sequence). CDR3 loop: CASSSSGLTAEAFF. The CDR3 nucleotides are TGTGCCAGCAGCTCGTCGGGTCTCACCGCTGAAGCTTTCTTT.

V is TRBV7-9 and J is TRBJ1-3; D not resolved. The CDR3 sequence is 16 residues long. CDR1 is SEHNR and CDR2 is FQNEAQ in the germline V gene (reference sequence). Trimming stripped 3 bases from V and 4 bases from J, with 16 bases between. The CDR3 nucleotides are TGTGCCAGCAGCTTCTACCGTGACATCGAAGGAAACACCATATATTTT. Translating it yields CASSFYRDIEGNTIYF.

The V gene is TRBV18, the J gene TRBJ2-1, with 9 positions matching TRBD2. V was clipped by 4 bases and J by 5 bases; unmatched bases: 6. The V gene's germline CDR1 is KGHSH and CDR2 LQKENI. CDR3 length: 15 residues. The CDR3 coding sequence is TGTGCCAGCTCACAGACTAGCGGAAGTAACAATGAGCAGTTCTTC. This encodes CASSQTSGSNNEQFF.